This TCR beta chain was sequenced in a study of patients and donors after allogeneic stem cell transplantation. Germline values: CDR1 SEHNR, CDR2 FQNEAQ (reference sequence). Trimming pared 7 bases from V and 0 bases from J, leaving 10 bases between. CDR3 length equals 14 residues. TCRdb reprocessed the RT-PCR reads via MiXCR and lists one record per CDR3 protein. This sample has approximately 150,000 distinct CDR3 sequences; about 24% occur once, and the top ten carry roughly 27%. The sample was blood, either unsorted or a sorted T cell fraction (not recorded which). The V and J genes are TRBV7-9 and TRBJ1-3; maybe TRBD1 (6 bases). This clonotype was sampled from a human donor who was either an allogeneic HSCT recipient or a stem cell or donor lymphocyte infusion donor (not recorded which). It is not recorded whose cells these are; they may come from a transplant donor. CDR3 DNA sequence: TGTGCCAGCAAACAGGGTTACTCTGGAAACACCATATATTTT. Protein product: CASKQGYSGNTIYF.